This T cell receptor beta chain originates from a study of tumor-infiltrating lymphocytes in primary liver carcinoma. A primer in the constant region served to generate TCR beta cDNA from 500 to 600 ng of total RNA. Slightly modified ARM-PCR served as the procedure for the TCR beta libraries. These libraries came from three rounds of nested multiplex PCR. The opening two PCR rounds, around 11 cycles each, paired TRBV1-TRBV30 forward primers with a C-beta reverse primer. One entry per CDR3 protein, called by TCRdb with MiXCR from the multiplex PCR reads. The sample lists 25,000 to 35,000 distinct CDR3 sequences, 76% occurring once. Bulk tissue was left unsorted, and RNA and DNA were co-extracted from roughly 20-30 mg of it. Notes on this clonotype: A much larger clone lies a single base off, so this may be a read error.

Looked up from germline, CDR1 is MDHEN and CDR2 is SYDVKM. This CDR3 has 16 residues. The chain is built from TRBV28 and TRBJ2-7, with D unclear. Sequenced: liver tumor tissue from sampling region 5. Subset here: tumor region T5, tumor centre. The sequence came from a man aged 35 to 55 with primary liver carcinoma and hepatitis B virus infection. The CDR3 DNA reads as TGTGCCACCAGTTTATACCCCTCCCGGCCGACCTACGAGCAGCACTTC. Translated, it gives CATSLYPSRPTYEQHF.